The 5 T cell receptor beta chains reported below all come from one sample, sequenced in a study of CD8+ T cells in alopecia areata. RNA extraction and reverse transcription yielded cDNA as sequencing template. Sequenced by immunoSEQ multiplex PCR; TCRdb stores in-frame clones only, minus some. Here the sample spans about 120,000 clones, less than 75% being singletons. Treatment of the sample: oral pan-JAK inhibitor, 5-10 mg twice daily. The source material was CD8+ T cells sorted from blood, sampled at week 4, from a patient treated with tofacitinib. The receptors were gathered from a human donor with alopecia areata.

The genes are TRBV29-1 and TRBJ2-7; D is unresolved. V was pared by 5 bases and J by 1 base, with 9 bases between. The germline V gene has CDR1 SQVTM and CDR2 ANQGSEA. This CDR3 has 12 amino acids. The DNA for the CDR3 is TGCAGCGTTTACGGGTTTTCCTACGAGCAGTACTTC. Its translation is CSVYGFSYEQYF.

The V call is TRBV29-1, the J call TRBJ2-5; D tentatively reads TRBD1 or TRBD2 (5 bases each). CDR1 is SQVTM and CDR2 is ANQGSEA in the germline V gene. The CDR3 has 15 amino acids. V dropped 3 bases and J dropped 5 bases, with 19 bases sitting between them. The CDR3 reads CSVEWGRGSVETQYF. Written as DNA, the CDR3 is TGCAGCGTTGAGTGGGGTCGGGGCAGTGTGGAGACCCAGTACTTC.

The V call is TRBV7-9, the J call TRBJ2-5, with D possibly being TRBD1 (6 bases). This CDR3 contains 15 residues. The V gene's germline CDR1 is SEHNR and CDR2 FQNEAQ (reference sequence). V was pared by 4 bases and J by 0 bases, with 12 bases between. The chain's CDR3 is CASSSLQGYQETQYF. CDR3 DNA sequence: TGTGCCAGCAGCTCCCTTCAGGGGTACCAAGAGACCCAGTACTTC.

The V gene is TRBV29-1, the J gene TRBJ2-1; D may correspond to TRBD1 or TRBD2 (5 bases each). The CDR3 sequence is 16 residues long. V lost 0 bases, J lost 7 bases, and 19 bases lay in between. CDR1 is SQVTM and CDR2 is ANQGSEA in the germline V gene. This CDR3 reads CSVEDSLGTKANEQFF. As DNA, the CDR3 is TGCAGCGTTGAAGATAGCCTCGGGACCAAGGCTAATGAGCAGTTCTTC.

This chain links TRBV2 with TRBJ2-5, with D perhaps TRBD1 (6 bases). V lost 8 bases and J lost 0, with 10 bases in between. This CDR3 spans 13 amino acids. Germline lookup yields CDR1 SNHLY and CDR2 FYNNEI. This CDR3 reads CASLTGYQETQYF. Here the CDR3 DNA reads TGTGCCAGCCTTACAGGGTACCAAGAGACCCAGTACTTC.